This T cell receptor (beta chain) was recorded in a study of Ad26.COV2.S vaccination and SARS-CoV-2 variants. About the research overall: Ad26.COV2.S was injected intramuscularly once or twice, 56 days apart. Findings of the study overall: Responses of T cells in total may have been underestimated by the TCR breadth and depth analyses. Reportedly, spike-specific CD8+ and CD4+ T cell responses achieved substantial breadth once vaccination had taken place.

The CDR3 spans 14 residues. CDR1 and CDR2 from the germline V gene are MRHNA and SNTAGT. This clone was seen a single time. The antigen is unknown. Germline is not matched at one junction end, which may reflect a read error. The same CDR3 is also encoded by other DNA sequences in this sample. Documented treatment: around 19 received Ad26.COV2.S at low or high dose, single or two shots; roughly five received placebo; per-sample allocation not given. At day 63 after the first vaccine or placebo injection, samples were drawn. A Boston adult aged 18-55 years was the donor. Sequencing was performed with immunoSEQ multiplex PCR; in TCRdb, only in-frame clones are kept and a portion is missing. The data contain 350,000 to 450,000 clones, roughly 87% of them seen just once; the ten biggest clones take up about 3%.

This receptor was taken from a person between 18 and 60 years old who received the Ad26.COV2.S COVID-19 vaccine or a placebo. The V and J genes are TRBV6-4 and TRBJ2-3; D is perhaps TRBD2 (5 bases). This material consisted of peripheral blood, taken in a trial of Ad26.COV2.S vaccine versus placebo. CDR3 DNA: TGTGCCAGCAGTGACCGGGGTAGCACAGATACACAGTATTTT. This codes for CASSDRGSTDTQYF.